These 18 T cell receptor beta chains came from one sample sequenced in a study of Tregs in tolerant kidney transplant recipients (dated by TCRdb to about 2019). The label giving this sample's time point can be read as: blood sample drawn before combined kidney and bone marrow transplant. Library generation was performed with the immunoSEQ multiplex PCR assay. This immuneACCESS table, as held by TCRdb, lists in-frame sequences with V and J called but not all clones. Of the missing ones, under half trace to an unresolved V gene in checked studies; the others have no known cause. The sample records about 64,000 clones, nearly 98% of which are singletons. The ten most abundant clones make up 0.34% of the sample. Sample: Tregs from blood, taken before the transplant. These receptors were collected from a human donor who received a combined kidney and bone marrow transplant.

The count of this clone is one. The rearrangement joins TRBV7-9 to TRBJ2-3; D not resolved. The CDR3 contains 17 residues. Germline V gene lookup returns CDR1 SEHNR and CDR2 FQNEAQ (reference sequence). V was pared by 1 base and J by 0 bases, with 14 bases between. The CDR3 coding sequence is TGTGCCAGCAGCTTAGGTAGCTACCAAGTTAGCACAGATACGCAGTATTTT. Encoded protein: CASSLGSYQVSTDTQYF. Together with reference TRBV7-9 and TRBJ2-3, the CDR3 gives the full variable domain: DTGVSQNPRHKITKRGQNVTFRCDPISEHNRLYWYRQTLGQGPEFLTYFQNEAQLEKSRLLSDRFSAERPKGSFSTLEIQRTEQGDSAMYLCASSLGSYQVSTDTQYFGPGTRLTVL.

V gene TRBV7-2 combines with J gene TRBJ1-1, with 7 bases aligning to TRBD1. The CDR3 spans 18 residues. Germline values: CDR1 SGHTA, CDR2 FQGNSA. With 1 base clipped from V and 0 bases from J, the junction kept 11 bases outside the gene matches. As DNA, the CDR3 is TGTGCCAGCAGCTTAGGGGTGCTCAGGGGGAGACTGAACACTGAAGCTTTCTTT. Protein product: CASSLGVLRGRLNTEAFF.

This sequence joins TRBV9 and TRBJ2-1, with 10 bases aligning to TRBD1. Losses at the gene ends were 4 bases for V and 6 bases for J; bases not matched to a gene: 10. The CDR3 totals 16 residues. Germline V gene data show CDR1 as SGDLS and CDR2 as YYNGEE. This chain's CDR3 is CASSLEGTGVFNEQFF. The CDR3 DNA follows: TGTGCCAGCAGCTTAGAGGGGACAGGGGTCTTCAATGAGCAGTTCTTC. Looking up the rest from reference TRBV9 and TRBJ2-1 gives the full variable domain: DSGVTQTPKHLITATGQRVTLRCSPRSGDLSVYWYQQSLDQGLQFLIQYYNGEERAKGNILERFSAQQFPDLHSELNLSSLELGDSALYFCASSLEGTGVFNEQFFGPGTRLTVL.

The gene calls are TRBV27 and TRBJ2-3; D is ambiguous. Per the germline V gene, CDR1 is MNHEY and CDR2 is SMNVEV (reference sequence). The CDR3 loop spans 10 amino acids. Trimming took off 9 bases at V and 6 bases at J, with 7 bases between the two ends. The CDR3 region is CASSRDTQYF. CDR3 sequence (DNA): TGTGCCAGTTCCCGGGATACGCAGTATTTT.

The chain combines TRBV13 with TRBJ2-7, with D possibly being TRBD2 (6 bases). The CDR3 spans 14 residues. The ends were cut back, 1 base at V and 10 bases at J, with 17 bases in the middle. CDR1 is PRHDT and CDR2 is FYEKMQ in the germline V gene (reference sequence). The CDR3 spells CASSLAYQGTPQYF. The CDR3 DNA is TGTGCCAGCAGCTTAGCCTACCAAGGGACTCCCCAGTACTTC.

The chain is built from TRBV5-1 and TRBJ1-4, with a tentative D call TRBD1 (5 bases). V dropped 2 bases and J dropped 8 bases, with 13 bases sitting between them. This CDR3 comprises 14 residues. Germline V gene sequence: CDR1 SGHRS, CDR2 YFSETQ. As DNA, the CDR3 is TGCGCCAGCAGCTTCCAGGGTTTAGAGGAAAAACTGTTTTTT. It codes for CASSFQGLEEKLFF.

The J gene is TRBJ2-5, the V gene TRBV7-3; TRBD2 agrees at 11 bases. V shed 5 bases, J shed 4 bases, and the junction held 3 bases outside the gene matches. CDR1 is SGHTA and CDR2 is FQGTGA in the germline V gene. The CDR3 is 14 amino acids. The CDR3 DNA reads as TGTGCCAGCAGCCCAGGACTAGCGGGAGAGACCCAGTACTTC. It specifies CASSPGLAGETQYF.

The CDR3 DNA is TGTGCCAGCAGTGAAGCTTGGGGCGTCCAGACAGATACGCAGTATTTT. This sequence encodes CASSEAWGVQTDTQYF. The chain couples TRBV6-1 to TRBJ2-3, with D tentatively TRBD1 (5 bases). The CDR3 extends over 16 amino acids. The germline V and J ends were trimmed by 0 bases and 3 bases, with 13 bases remaining between them. Germline CDR1 is MNHNS and CDR2 is SASEGT.

This clone showed up just once. The chain links TRBV6-4 to TRBJ2-3, with TRBD1 matching 10 bases. V lost 4 bases, J lost 5 bases, and 12 bases stayed unmatched. The CDR3 has 17 residues. Germline V gene data show CDR1 as MRHNA and CDR2 as SNTAGT. In DNA, the CDR3 is TGTGCCAGCAGTGTAGCCGGGACAGGGGTTGTTGTAGATACGCAGTATTTT. This translates into CASSVAGTGVVVDTQYF.

The rearrangement joins TRBV18 to TRBJ1-2; 8 positions agree with TRBD1. CDR3 length equals 14 residues. Germline V lookup: CDR1 KGHSH, CDR2 LQKENI. V lost 3 bases, J lost 4 bases, and 4 bases stayed unmatched. CDR3 region: CASSPPGTGYGYTF. CDR3 sequence (DNA): TGTGCCAGCTCACCGCCCGGGACAGGCTATGGCTACACCTTC.

The V call is TRBV5-4, the J call TRBJ2-5; TRBD2 agrees at 11 bases. J gave up 1 base and V 6 bases, and 5 bases lay outside the gene matches. Germline CDR1 reads SGHNT; CDR2 reads YYREEE (reference sequence). This CDR3 region has 15 residues. CDR3 nucleotides: TGTGCCAGCACCGTAGCGGGAGGGCCCCAAGAGACCCAGTACTTC. Its translation is CASTVAGGPQETQYF.

This clone was found a few times. The chain links TRBV7-2 to TRBJ2-6; 7 bases match TRBD2. CDR1 SGHTA and CDR2 FQGNSA come from the germline V gene. The CDR3 has 17 amino acids. V was clipped by 2 bases and J by 0 bases; unmatched bases: 4. CDR3 DNA: TGTGCCAGCAGCTTATTAGCGGGTAGCTCTGGGGCCAACGTCCTGACTTTC. Protein sequence: CASSLLAGSSGANVLTF.

This clone was counted once. V gene TRBV5-1 combines with J gene TRBJ2-2, with D uncertain. From germline, CDR1 is SGHRS and CDR2 YFSETQ. V shed 2 bases and J shed 3 bases, with 8 bases lying between them. CDR3 size: 14 residues. CDR3 sequence (DNA): TGCGCCAGCAGCTTAGCCCTCGACACCGGGGAGCTGTTTTTT. Amino acid sequence: CASSLALDTGELFF.

The CDR3 DNA reads as TGTGCCAGCAGCAGACTAGCGGGGTCCTACAATGAGCAGTTCTTC. This gives the protein CASSRLAGSYNEQFF. This chain links TRBV2 with TRBJ2-1, with 11 bases aligning to TRBD2. Unmatched junction bases numbered 2, after V lost 6 bases and J lost 1 base. The CDR3 runs to 15 residues. Germline loops: CDR1 SNHLY, CDR2 FYNNEI.

This chain joins TRBV11-1 and TRBJ2-3, with 9 bases identical to TRBD2. This CDR3 spans 17 amino acids. The J segment lost 3 bases and the V segment lost 0 bases, leaving 7 bases of the junction unmatched. Germline loops: CDR1 SGHAT, CDR2 FQDESV (reference sequence). This CDR3 reads CASSLARLAVETDTQYF. DNA for the CDR3: TGTGCCAGCAGCTTAGCGAGACTAGCGGTGGAGACAGATACGCAGTATTTT. Combining the CDR3 with reference TRBV11-1 and TRBJ2-3 gives the whole variable domain EAEVAQSPRYKITEKSQAVAFWCDPISGHATLYWYRQILGQGPELLVQFQDESVVDDSQLPKDRFSAERLKGVDSTLKIQPAELGDSAMYLCASSLARLAVETDTQYFGPGTRLTVL.

The chain uses TRBV7-2 and TRBJ2-1; TRBD2 matches 10 bases. The germline CDR1 and CDR2 sequences are SGHTA and FQGNSA. The CDR3 length is 16 residues. With 3 bases clipped from V and 4 bases from J, the junction kept 6 bases outside the gene matches. In DNA, the CDR3 is TGTGCCAGCAGCTTCTCGAGCGGGAGGGTTTACAATGAGCAGTTCTTC. It translates to CASSFSSGRVYNEQFF.

The V call is TRBV18, the J call TRBJ1-1; possible D gene TRBD1, 6 bases. Trimming removed 3 bases from V and 4 bases from J, with 15 bases in between. The CDR3 is 15 amino acids. The germline V gene has CDR1 KGHSH and CDR2 LQKENI. The CDR3, as DNA: TGTGCCAGCTCACCGGGCAGGGGATTGAGCACTGAAGCTTTCTTT. Translation gives CASSPGRGLSTEAFF.

The gene calls are TRBV9 and TRBJ2-5, with 13 bases aligning to TRBD2. CDR3 length equals 16 residues. Germline values: CDR1 SGDLS, CDR2 YYNGEE. With V trimmed by 4 bases and J by 5 bases, 8 bases remained unmatched. CDR3 sequence (DNA): TGTGCCAGCAGCCTAGGACTAGCGGGGGACAGGGAGACCCAGTACTTC. It specifies CASSLGLAGDRETQYF.